One sample yielded the 23 T cell receptor beta chains listed below, sequenced in a study of cytomegalovirus exposure and HLA in healthy donors (dated by TCRdb to about 2017). Receptors were amplified or captured by the immunoSEQ multiplex PCR assay. For the multiplex PCR, a mixture combining 60 forward primers for TCR Vbeta segments and 13 reverse primers for TCR Jbeta segments was used. Imported from immuneACCESS, the table was reduced by TCRdb to in-frame sequences with V and J called. These copies leave out some clones; in studies compared against another copy, an unresolved V gene accounts for under half, and the cause of the remainder is not known. The sample table shows about 300,000 clones, and about nine tenths are seen once. The top ten clones comprise roughly 4% of the sample. Sequenced material: PBMCs. These receptors all stem from a man aged 40-55 years in good health and CMV-seropositive.

This rearrangement joins TRBV4-2 to TRBJ2-7, with 9 bases lining up with TRBD2. The V segment lost 0 bases and the J segment 5 bases; nucleotides outside the gene matches: 14. This CDR3 spans 18 amino acids. Per the germline V gene, CDR1 is LGHNA and CDR2 is YNFKEQ. The CDR3 DNA sequence: TGTGCCAGCAGCCAAGATCTATCCGGGACTAGCCTTATCCACGAGCAGTACTTC. It is translated as CASSQDLSGTSLIHEQYF.

V and J are TRBV28 and TRBJ2-7, with 11 bases that match TRBD2. Losses at the gene ends were 3 bases for V and 2 bases for J; bases not matched to a gene: 6. The CDR3 consists of 16 residues. Germline assignment: CDR1 MDHEN and CDR2 SYDVKM. The CDR3 is CASSFFGTSGAYEQYF. The CDR3 DNA reads TGTGCCAGCAGTTTTTTCGGGACTAGCGGTGCCTACGAGCAGTACTTC.

The rearrangement joins TRBV28 to TRBJ2-7, with D possibly matching TRBD1 (6 bases). The CDR3 contains 16 residues. CDR1 is MDHEN and CDR2 is SYDVKM in the germline V gene. Trimming cost V 6 bases and J 4 bases, with 22 bases left between them. In DNA form, the CDR3 reads TGTGCCAGCAGGCCCTACCCACAGGGTATCCGGTACGAGCAGTACTTC. It yields the protein CASRPYPQGIRYEQYF.

The V call is TRBV10-3, the J call TRBJ2-7, with 10 bases that match TRBD1. The V segment lost 3 bases and the J segment 3 bases; nucleotides outside the gene matches: 5. The V gene's germline CDR1 is ENHRY and CDR2 SYGVKD. The length of the CDR3 is 15 residues. The CDR3: CAISDSTGGFYEQYF. The CDR3 bases are TGTGCCATCAGTGATTCGACAGGGGGCTTCTACGAGCAGTACTTC.

This clone occurred a few times. V is TRBV5-1 and J is TRBJ1-2; no reliable D call. V was trimmed by 4 bases and J by 4 bases, leaving 14 bases between them. In germline, CDR1 is SGHRS, CDR2 YFSETQ. The CDR3 runs to 14 residues. The CDR3 is CASSVDLVSYGYTF. CDR3 DNA: TGCGCCAGCAGCGTGGATTTGGTGAGCTATGGCTACACCTTC.

The chain has TRBV27 and TRBJ1-1; the match to TRBD1 covers 8 bases. Germline V lookup: CDR1 MNHEY, CDR2 SMNVEV (reference sequence). This CDR3 has 14 amino acids. V shed 3 bases, J shed 5 bases, and the junction held 5 bases outside the gene matches. The CDR3 bases are TGTGCCAGCAGTTTGGACAGGGTTGGGACTGAAGCTTTCTTT. Translating gives CASSLDRVGTEAFF.

The rearrangement joins TRBV28 to TRBJ2-1; tentative D call: TRBD2 (6 bases). CDR1 and CDR2 from the germline V gene are MDHEN and SYDVKM. CDR3 length: 15 amino acids. Trimming stripped 1 base from V and 8 bases from J, with 15 bases between. In DNA form, the CDR3 reads TGTGCCAGCAGTTTATCCGGGAGCCTTGGTGATGAGCAGTTCTTC. Protein product: CASSLSGSLGDEQFF.

The chain employs TRBV7-6 and TRBJ1-2, with a tentative D call TRBD1 (5 bases). Deletions cut 6 bases from V and 8 bases from J, with 19 bases between. The CDR3 spans 14 residues. Germline V gene lookup returns CDR1 SGHVS and CDR2 FNYEAQ. In nucleotides, the CDR3 is TGTGCCAGCAGTCGCCTCCGGGGGTCGGGAGGCTACACCTTC. Amino acid sequence: CASSRLRGSGGYTF.

The chain links TRBV27 to TRBJ1-3; the D gene is possibly TRBD1 (6 bases). V lost 4 bases, J lost 1 base, and 11 bases lay in between. The CDR3 extends over 15 amino acids. Germline V gene sequence: CDR1 MNHEY, CDR2 SMNVEV (reference sequence). CDR3 in DNA: TGTGCCAGCAGTTCCCGAACAGGGTCTGGAAACACCATATATTTT. This codes for CASSSRTGSGNTIYF.

J is TRBJ1-2 and V is TRBV6-4; a weak D match, TRBD1 (6 bases). This CDR3 has 14 residues. V was trimmed by 6 bases and J by 3 bases, leaving 14 bases between them. Germline V gives CDR1 MRHNA, CDR2 SNTAGT. This CDR3 is CASSPEGDYYGYTF. In nucleotides, the CDR3 is TGTGCCAGCAGCCCCGAGGGGGATTACTATGGCTACACCTTC.

This clone was observed a handful of times. The rearrangement links TRBV19 to TRBJ1-5; D not resolved. V shed 1 base and J shed 0 bases, with 4 bases lying between them. The CDR3 covers 14 residues. Per the germline V gene, CDR1 is LNHDA and CDR2 is SQIVND (reference sequence). Here the CDR3 reads CASSIGHSNQPQHF. The CDR3 nucleotides are TGTGCCAGTAGTATAGGGCATAGCAATCAGCCCCAGCATTTT.

This clone is a singleton in its sample. The chain couples TRBV27 to TRBJ1-5, with 8 bases aligning to TRBD1. This CDR3 spans 14 amino acids. The germline CDR1 and CDR2 sequences are MNHEY and SMNVEV (reference sequence). J was trimmed by 2 bases and V by 4 bases; bases with no gene match: 1. The DNA of the CDR3 is TGTGCCAGCAGTTACAGGGGGGGCAATCAGCCCCAGCATTTT. This gives the protein CASSYRGGNQPQHF.

This chain joins TRBV6-1 and TRBJ1-5; D is undetermined. V was pared by 1 base and J by 2 bases, with 9 bases between. Germline V lookup: CDR1 MNHNS, CDR2 SASEGT. The CDR3 spans 15 residues. CDR3 in amino acids: CASSEVSQGNQPQHF. Written as DNA, the CDR3 is TGTGCCAGCAGTGAAGTGAGTCAGGGCAATCAGCCCCAGCATTTT.

V and J are TRBV29-1 and TRBJ1-2, with a weak D call TRBD1 (5 bases). The germline V gene has CDR1 SQVTM and CDR2 ANQGSEA. The V end was cut by 1 base, the J end by 12 bases, with 12 bases between. This CDR3 comprises 11 residues. The CDR3 coding sequence is TGCAGCGTTGAAGTCCAGGGTGCCCACACCTTC. Protein product: CSVEVQGAHTF.

The chain employs TRBV6-5 and TRBJ2-1; unclear D gene. V was cut by 4 bases and J by 3 bases, with 7 bases left in between. Germline assignment: CDR1 MNHEY and CDR2 SVGAGI. This CDR3 region has 13 residues. CDR3 nucleotides: TGTGCCAGCAGTTTGACTGGCTACAATGAGCAGTTCTTC. The encoded protein is CASSLTGYNEQFF.

The V and J genes are TRBV4-3 and TRBJ1-4; D is possibly TRBD1 (5 bases). Germline CDR1 reads LGHNA; CDR2 reads YSLEER. Trimming shortened V by 0 bases and J by 5 bases, and 10 bases separated the two germline ends. CDR3 size: 15 residues. This CDR3 is CASSQDQGRNEKLFF. The CDR3 DNA reads as TGCGCCAGCAGCCAAGATCAGGGTAGGAATGAAAAACTGTTTTTT.

The rearrangement links TRBV18 to TRBJ2-1; D possibly corresponds to TRBD2 (6 bases). The CDR3 runs 17 residues. Trimming cost V 5 bases and J 0 bases, with 17 bases left between them. Germline CDR1 and CDR2: KGHSH and LQKENI. This CDR3 is CASSGGSPDDSYNEQFF. CDR3 in DNA: TGTGCCAGCTCAGGGGGGAGCCCGGACGACTCCTACAATGAGCAGTTCTTC.

The chain has TRBV27 and TRBJ1-5; no firm D call. This CDR3 has 13 residues. Trimming cost V 3 bases and J 0 bases, with 3 bases left between them. CDR1 is MNHEY and CDR2 is SMNVEV in the germline V gene (reference sequence). CDR3 nucleotides: TGTGCCAGCAGTTTTAGTAGCAATCAGCCCCAGCATTTT. Translating it yields CASSFSSNQPQHF.

The rearrangement links TRBV27 to TRBJ2-7, with a possible D match to TRBD1 (5 bases). Trimming stripped 5 bases from V and 1 base from J, with 12 bases between. This CDR3 has 14 residues. Germline V gene sequence: CDR1 MNHEY, CDR2 SMNVEV (reference sequence). The chain's CDR3 is CASSPGSRSYEQYF. Here the CDR3 DNA reads TGTGCCAGCAGTCCAGGGTCTAGGTCCTACGAGCAGTACTTC.

This clone has only a few counts. The genes are TRBV7-2 and TRBJ2-2; 8 bases agree with TRBD2. V was pared by 3 bases and J by 6 bases, with 9 bases of the junction left unmatched. The V gene's germline CDR1 is SGHTA and CDR2 FQGNSA. The CDR3 is 16 residues long. CDR3 sequence: CASSLTRGAYAGELFF. For the CDR3, the DNA is TGTGCCAGCAGCTTGACGCGGGGGGCTTACGCCGGGGAGCTGTTTTTT.

The J gene is TRBJ2-3, the V gene TRBV6-1; 7 bases map to TRBD2. The germline gives CDR1 MNHNS, CDR2 SASEGT. This CDR3 spans 13 amino acids. V dropped 11 bases and J dropped 0; count of bases not matched to a gene: 5. The DNA of the CDR3 is TGTGCCGTCAGCGGGATTAGCACAGATACGCAGTATTTT. The encoded protein is CAVSGISTDTQYF.

This chain links TRBV10-1 with TRBJ2-7; maybe TRBD2 (7 bases). The germline V and J ends were trimmed by 8 bases and 0 bases, with 20 bases remaining between them. Germline lookup yields CDR1 WNHNN and CDR2 SYGVQD (reference sequence). There are 16 residues in the CDR3. CDR3 coding DNA: TGCGCCAGCGCTGGGGGGGGGCTAGCGGCCTCCTACGAGCAGTACTTC. Encoded protein: CASAGGGLAASYEQYF.

This chain uses TRBV7-2 with TRBJ2-3, with TRBD2 matching 7 bases. The V and J ends lost 6 bases and 0 bases, in that order; junction bases with no gene match: 15. CDR1 SGHTA and CDR2 FQGNSA come from the germline V gene. The CDR3 is made up of 18 amino acids. The CDR3 coding sequence is TGTGCCAGCAGTGGGCTAGCGGCCTGGTACACTAGCACAGATACGCAGTATTTT. Translating it yields CASSGLAAWYTSTDTQYF.